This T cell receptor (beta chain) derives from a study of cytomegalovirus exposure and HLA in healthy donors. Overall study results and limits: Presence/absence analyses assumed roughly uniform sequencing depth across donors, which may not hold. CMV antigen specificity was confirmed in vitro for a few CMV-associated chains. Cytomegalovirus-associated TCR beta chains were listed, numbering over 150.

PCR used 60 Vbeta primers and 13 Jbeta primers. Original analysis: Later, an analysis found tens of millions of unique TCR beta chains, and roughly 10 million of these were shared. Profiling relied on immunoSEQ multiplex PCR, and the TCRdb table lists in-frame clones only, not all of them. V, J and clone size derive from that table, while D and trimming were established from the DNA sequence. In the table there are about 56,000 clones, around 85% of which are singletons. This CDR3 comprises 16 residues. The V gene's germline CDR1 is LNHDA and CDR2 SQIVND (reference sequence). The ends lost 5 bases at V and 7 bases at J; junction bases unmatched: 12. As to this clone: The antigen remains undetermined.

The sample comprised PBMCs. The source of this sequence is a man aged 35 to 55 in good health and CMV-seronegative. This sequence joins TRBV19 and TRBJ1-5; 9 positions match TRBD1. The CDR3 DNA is TGTGCCAGTAGTCCAGGGGGGACAGGGTTGGGACAGCCCCAGCATTTT. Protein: CASSPGGTGLGQPQHF.